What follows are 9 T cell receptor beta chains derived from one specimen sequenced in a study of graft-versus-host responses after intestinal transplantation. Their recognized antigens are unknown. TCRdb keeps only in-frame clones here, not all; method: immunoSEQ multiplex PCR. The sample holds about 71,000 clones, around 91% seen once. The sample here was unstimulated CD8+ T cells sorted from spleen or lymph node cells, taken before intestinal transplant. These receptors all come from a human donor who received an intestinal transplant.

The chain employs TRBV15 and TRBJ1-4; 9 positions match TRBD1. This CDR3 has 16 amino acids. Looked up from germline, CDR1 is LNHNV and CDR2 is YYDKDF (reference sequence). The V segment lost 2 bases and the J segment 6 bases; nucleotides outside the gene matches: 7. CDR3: CATSRRTGGEDEKLFF. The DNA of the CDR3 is TGTGCCACCAGCAGACGAACAGGGGGCGAAGATGAAAAACTGTTTTTT. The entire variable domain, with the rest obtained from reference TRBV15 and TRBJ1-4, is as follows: DAMVIQNPRYQVTQFGKPVTLSCSQTLNHNVMYWYQQKSSQAPKLLFHYYDKDFNNEADTPDNFQSRRPNTSFCFLDIRSPGLGDTAMYLCATSRRTGGEDEKLFFGSGTQLSVL.

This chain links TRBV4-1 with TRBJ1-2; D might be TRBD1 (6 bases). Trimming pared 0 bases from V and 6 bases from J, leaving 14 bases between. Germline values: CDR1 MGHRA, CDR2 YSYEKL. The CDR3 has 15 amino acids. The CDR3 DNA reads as TGCGCCAGCAGCCAAGACCCAGGGGATCGGAATGGCTACACCTTC. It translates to CASSQDPGDRNGYTF.

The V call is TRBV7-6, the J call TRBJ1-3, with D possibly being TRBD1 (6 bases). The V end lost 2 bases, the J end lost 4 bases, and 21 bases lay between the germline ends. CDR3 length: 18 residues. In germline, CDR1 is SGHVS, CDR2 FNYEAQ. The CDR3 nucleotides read TGTGCCAGCAGCTTATTACGGGGGGGCCCGGAGATAGGAAACACCATATATTTT. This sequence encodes CASSLLRGGPEIGNTIYF.

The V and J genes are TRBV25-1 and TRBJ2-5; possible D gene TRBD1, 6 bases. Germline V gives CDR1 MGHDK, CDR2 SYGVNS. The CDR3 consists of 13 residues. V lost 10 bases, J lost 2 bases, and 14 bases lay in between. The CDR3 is CATRDKHQETQYF. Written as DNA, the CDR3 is TGTGCCACCCGGGACAAACATCAAGAGACCCAGTACTTC.

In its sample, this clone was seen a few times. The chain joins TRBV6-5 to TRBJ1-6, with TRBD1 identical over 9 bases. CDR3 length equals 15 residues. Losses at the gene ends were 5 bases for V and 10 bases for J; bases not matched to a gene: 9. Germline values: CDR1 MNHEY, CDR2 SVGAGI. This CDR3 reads CASSPAGTGRSPLHF. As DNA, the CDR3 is TGTGCCAGCAGTCCGGCCGGGACAGGGAGGTCACCCCTCCACTTT.

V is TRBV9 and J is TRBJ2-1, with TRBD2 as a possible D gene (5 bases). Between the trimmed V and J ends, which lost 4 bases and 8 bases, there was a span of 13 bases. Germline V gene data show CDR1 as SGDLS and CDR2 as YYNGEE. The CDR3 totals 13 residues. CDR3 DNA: TGTGCCAGCAGCCTAGCCGCAGGCGATGAGCAGTTCTTC. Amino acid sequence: CASSLAAGDEQFF.

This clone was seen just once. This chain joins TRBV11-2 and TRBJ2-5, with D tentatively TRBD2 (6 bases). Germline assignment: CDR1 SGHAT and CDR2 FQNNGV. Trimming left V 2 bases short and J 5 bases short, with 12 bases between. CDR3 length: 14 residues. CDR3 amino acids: CASSLYGGWETQYF. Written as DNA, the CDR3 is TGTGCCAGCAGCTTATACGGGGGTTGGGAGACCCAGTACTTC.

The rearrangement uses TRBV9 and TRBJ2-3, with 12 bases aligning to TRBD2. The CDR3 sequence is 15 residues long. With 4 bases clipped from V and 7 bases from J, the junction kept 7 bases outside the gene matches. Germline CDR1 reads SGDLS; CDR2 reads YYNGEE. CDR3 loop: CASSPSGGGLNTQYF. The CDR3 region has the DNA TGTGCCAGCAGCCCTAGCGGGGGGGGCTTGAATACGCAGTATTTT.

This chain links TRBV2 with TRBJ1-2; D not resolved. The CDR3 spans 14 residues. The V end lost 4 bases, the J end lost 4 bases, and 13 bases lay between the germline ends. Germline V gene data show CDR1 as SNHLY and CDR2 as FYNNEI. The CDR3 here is CASSVWSPGYGYTF. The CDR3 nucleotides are TGTGCCAGCAGTGTCTGGTCCCCGGGCTATGGCTACACCTTC.